What follows are 22 T cell receptor beta chains derived from one specimen sequenced in a study of blood T cell repertoires in COVID-19. TCRdb's table, derived via immunoSEQ multiplex PCR, lists solely in-frame clones and lacks some. The data show about 99,000 clones, around 90% seen once. Material: peripheral blood. All receptors derive from a human donor in a cohort sampled during active COVID-19.

This clone was detected only once. The genes are TRBV27 and TRBJ2-1; TRBD2 is a possible D gene (5 bases). V lost 5 bases and J 9 bases, leaving 11 bases between the germline ends. The germline gives CDR1 MNHEY, CDR2 SMNVEV (reference sequence). This CDR3 has 12 residues. The chain's CDR3 is CASSPRGLEQFF. The DNA of the CDR3 is TGTGCCAGCAGTCCCCGGGGTCTTGAGCAGTTCTTC.

The chain employs TRBV11-2 and TRBJ2-1; 7 positions match TRBD2. With 1 base clipped from V and 3 bases from J, the junction kept 6 bases outside the gene matches. The CDR3 has 16 amino acids. Germline V gene lookup returns CDR1 SGHAT and CDR2 FQNNGV. This CDR3 reads CASSLGGGRGYNEQFF. The CDR3 DNA reads TGTGCCAGCAGCTTAGGTGGCGGGAGAGGCTACAATGAGCAGTTCTTC.

This chain's CDR3 is CASGRYEQYF. CDR3 bases: TGTGCCAGCGGGAGATACGAGCAGTACTTC. This chain connects TRBV30 to TRBJ2-7; 8 nucleotides match TRBD2. After removal of 8 bases from V and 4 bases from J, the junction contained 1 base not matched to a gene. The CDR3 covers 10 residues. In germline, CDR1 is GTSNPN, CDR2 SVGIG (reference sequence).

The chain employs TRBV30 and TRBJ2-5; 11 bases are shared with TRBD2. This CDR3 comprises 14 residues. The junction had 7 bases not matched to a gene; V was cut back by 3 bases and J by 7 bases. Germline CDR1 and CDR2: GTSNPN and SVGIG (reference sequence). CDR3 region: CAWRGTSGSGTQYF. The CDR3 bases are TGTGCCTGGAGGGGGACTAGCGGCAGCGGGACCCAGTACTTC.

The V call is TRBV15, the J call TRBJ2-2; D possibly corresponds to TRBD1 (6 bases). Germline CDR1 LNHNV, CDR2 YYDKDF (reference sequence). This CDR3 contains 15 residues. V was cut by 8 bases and J by 6 bases, with 19 bases left in between. The CDR3 is CATSQSYRDSGELFF. Written as DNA, the CDR3 is TGTGCCACCTCTCAGTCCTACAGGGATTCCGGGGAGCTGTTTTTT. Full variable domain (remainder filled in from reference TRBV15 and TRBJ2-2): DAMVIQNPRYQVTQFGKPVTLSCSQTLNHNVMYWYQQKSSQAPKLLFHYYDKDFNNEADTPDNFQSRRPNTSFCFLDIRSPGLGDTAMYLCATSQSYRDSGELFFGEGSRLTVL.

This chain uses TRBV7-3 with TRBJ2-1; 8 positions agree with TRBD1. CDR1 is SGHTA, CDR2 FQGTGA, per germline. Trimming at V came to 2 bases and at J to 5 bases, leaving 8 bases not matched to a gene. The CDR3 has 16 amino acids. Here the CDR3 DNA reads TGTGCCAGCAGCTTAGGGACGGACAGGGTGAACAATGAGCAGTTCTTC. Its protein is CASSLGTDRVNNEQFF.

The chain uses TRBV7-2 and TRBJ2-5; 7 bases map to TRBD1. The J segment lost 6 bases and the V segment lost 2 bases, leaving 12 bases of the junction unmatched. The CDR3 contains 16 residues. From germline, CDR1 is SGHTA and CDR2 FQGNSA. The CDR3 spells CASSLTRGSSVQTQYF. The CDR3 nucleotides read TGTGCCAGCAGCTTAACCAGGGGGAGCTCGGTACAGACCCAGTACTTC. Supplemented by reference TRBV7-2 and TRBJ2-5, the full variable domain reads GAGVSQSPSNKVTEKGKDVELRCDPISGHTALYWYRQSLGQGLEFLIYFQGNSAPDKSGLPSDRFSAERTGGSVSTLTIQRTQQEDSAVYLCASSLTRGSSVQTQYFGPGTRLLVL.

The chain employs TRBV6-5 and TRBJ2-3; D is possibly TRBD2 (5 bases). This CDR3 has 15 amino acids. V lost 9 bases and J 6 bases, leaving 22 bases between the germline ends. Per germline, CDR1 MNHEY and CDR2 SVGAGI. The CDR3 spells CASRNLAARRDTQYF. For the CDR3, the DNA is TGTGCCAGTCGTAACCTAGCTGCCCGCCGGGATACGCAGTATTTT.

This chain's CDR3 is CASSLVGRKTDTQYF. The DNA for the CDR3 is TGTGCCAGCAGCTTAGTCGGGAGAAAGACAGATACGCAGTATTTT. The rearrangement joins TRBV7-6 to TRBJ2-3; D possibly corresponds to TRBD2 (6 bases). The V gene's germline CDR1 is SGHVS and CDR2 FNYEAQ. The CDR3 loop spans 15 amino acids. The germline V and J ends were trimmed by 1 base and 3 bases, with 11 bases remaining between them.

The chain links TRBV30 to TRBJ2-6; D unresolved. With 1 base removed from V and 0 bases from J, the gap between germline ends came to 13 bases. From germline, CDR1 is GTSNPN and CDR2 SVGIG (reference sequence). The CDR3 consists of 17 residues. The CDR3 DNA reads TGTGCCTGGAGTGCCATGATGCTTAGCTCTGGGGCCAACGTCCTGACTTTC. It codes for CAWSAMMLSSGANVLTF.

The chain carries TRBV10-3 and TRBJ1-5, with 7 bases lining up with TRBD1. Trimming removed 2 bases from V and 3 bases from J; junction bases left unmatched: 7. The V gene's germline CDR1 is ENHRY and CDR2 SYGVKD. The CDR3 covers 16 residues. CDR3 in amino acids: CAISEGDRRPNQPQHF. In DNA form, the CDR3 reads TGTGCCATCAGTGAGGGGGACAGAAGACCCAATCAGCCCCAGCATTTT.

The chain is built from TRBV6-5 and TRBJ2-7; 10 bases map to TRBD1. The germline V gene encodes CDR1 MNHEY and CDR2 SVGAGI. The junction had 3 bases not matched to a gene; V was cut back by 8 bases and J by 5 bases. CDR3 length: 12 amino acids. The chain's CDR3 is CASGQGVDEQYF. The CDR3 nucleotides are TGTGCCAGCGGACAGGGGGTCGACGAGCAGTACTTC.

This rearrangement joins TRBV5-1 to TRBJ2-7; weak D call: TRBD1 (5 bases). Germline CDR1 SGHRS, CDR2 YFSETQ. The CDR3 is 14 amino acids. V gave up 1 base and J gave up 2 bases, with 10 bases separating them. The CDR3 region has the DNA TGCGCCAGCAGCTTGTTCAGGGCCCCCTACGAGCAGTACTTC. Protein product: CASSLFRAPYEQYF.

The J gene is TRBJ2-1, the V gene TRBV5-1, with 14 bases lining up with TRBD2. This CDR3 has 18 amino acids. The germline gives CDR1 SGHRS, CDR2 YFSETQ. V lost 0 bases to trimming and J lost 6 bases; unmatched junction nucleotides: 8. In DNA form, the CDR3 reads TGCGCCAGCAGCTTGGTAGGATGGGGGACTAGCGGGGGCAATGAGCAGTTCTTC. Translated: CASSLVGWGTSGGNEQFF.

The chain couples TRBV6-5 to TRBJ1-4; D is possibly TRBD1 (5 bases). Trimming left V 6 bases short and J 13 bases short, with 9 bases between. CDR1 and CDR2 (germline): MNHEY, SVGAGI. The CDR3 is 10 amino acids. The CDR3 DNA is TGTGCCAGCAGACAGGTTGGACTGTTTTTT. Its translation: CASRQVGLFF.

The genes are TRBV9 and TRBJ2-2; 7 positions agree with TRBD1. From germline, CDR1 is SGDLS and CDR2 YYNGEE. The junction had 0 bases not matched to a gene; V was cut back by 0 bases and J by 1 base. The CDR3 contains 15 residues. The CDR3 protein is CASSVDRGNTGELFF. The CDR3 DNA reads as TGTGCCAGCAGCGTAGACAGGGGGAACACCGGGGAGCTGTTTTTT.

The J gene is TRBJ1-1, the V gene TRBV5-6, with 7 bases fitting TRBD1. Looked up from germline, CDR1 is SGHDT and CDR2 is YYEEEE. The CDR3 covers 15 residues. Trimming at V came to 4 bases and at J to 0 bases, leaving 6 bases not matched to a gene. This CDR3 is CASSRYGQVNTEAFF. DNA of the CDR3: TGTGCCAGCAGCCGTTATGGACAGGTGAACACTGAAGCTTTCTTT.

A single count supports this clone. This chain connects TRBV7-2 to TRBJ2-7; 9 positions match TRBD1. Trimming took 2 bases from V and 5 from J; bases not matched to a gene: 7. The germline V gene has CDR1 SGHTA and CDR2 FQGNSA. The CDR3 is 15 amino acids. CDR3 nucleotides: TGTGCCAGCAGCTTACAACAGGGGGCTTTGGACGAGCAGTACTTC. It codes for CASSLQQGALDEQYF.

This chain links TRBV3-1 (or the pseudogene TRBV3-2) with TRBJ1-6; 9 bases map to TRBD1. With 6 bases clipped from V and 4 bases from J, the junction kept 7 bases outside the gene matches. The germline CDR1 and CDR2 sequences are LGHDT and YNNKEL (reference sequence). The CDR3 length is 16 residues. This CDR3 reads CASRMGQGRYNSPLHF. Written as DNA, the CDR3 is TGTGCCAGCAGAATGGGACAGGGCCGTTATAATTCACCCCTCCACTTT.

This chain connects TRBV7-2 to TRBJ2-2, with 9 bases lining up with TRBD1. CDR3 size: 15 residues. Germline V gene lookup returns CDR1 SGHTA and CDR2 FQGNSA. V trimming: 5 bases; J trimming: 4 bases; junction bases outside the gene matches: 5. The CDR3 DNA reads TGTGCCAGCAGCCTGAACAGGGGGCTCACCGGGGAGCTGTTTTTT. Translated, it gives CASSLNRGLTGELFF.

This clone was detected once. The chain carries TRBV30 and TRBJ1-2; 7 positions agree with TRBD1. V was pared by 4 bases and J by 6 bases, with 8 bases of the junction left unmatched. Germline V lookup: CDR1 GTSNPN, CDR2 SVGIG (reference sequence). CDR3 length: 13 residues. CDR3 DNA sequence: TGTGCCTGGAACCAGGGGGTGAGGGATGGCTACACCTTC. This gives the protein CAWNQGVRDGYTF.

This chain joins TRBV6-5 and TRBJ2-7; 7 positions agree with TRBD1. V shed 4 bases, J shed 3 bases, and the junction held 6 bases outside the gene matches. The germline V gene encodes CDR1 MNHEY and CDR2 SVGAGI. The CDR3 is made up of 14 amino acids. The DNA for the CDR3 is TGTGCCAGCAGTTGGGGTGGGGACAGCTACGAGCAGTACTTC. The encoded protein is CASSWGGDSYEQYF.